This T cell receptor (beta chain) was profiled in a study of PD-1 blockade in classical Hodgkin lymphoma. Study-level results: No one has yet defined what causes the repertoire differences, which may be disease activity or prior therapy. CD4+ but not CD8+ TCR diversity rose significantly by C4D1. Reports indicated that newly diagnosed patients had lower baseline TCR diversity than healthy donors did.

Concerning this clone: No antigen is known for it.

Following autologous stem cell transplantation, relapse occurred in every patient, and exposure to brentuximab vedotin varied. Profiled with immunoSEQ multiplex PCR; TCRdb holds only in-frame clones, not every one. Among 25,000 to 35,000 clones listed, approximately 70% were seen once. The starting material was peripheral blood mononuclear cells (PBMCs), obtained before the second cycle of nivolumab. The TCR originated in a human donor with classical Hodgkin lymphoma.

The CDR3, as DNA: TGTGCCAGCAGTGGCCCGGGACAGGGTACCGGGGAGCTGTTTTTT. It is translated as CASSGPGQGTGELFF. The V and J genes are TRBV6-5 and TRBJ2-2, with TRBD1 matching 9 bases. This CDR3 contains 15 residues. CDR1 MNHEY and CDR2 SVGAGI come from the germline V gene. Unmatched junction bases numbered 6, after V lost 5 bases and J lost 5 bases.